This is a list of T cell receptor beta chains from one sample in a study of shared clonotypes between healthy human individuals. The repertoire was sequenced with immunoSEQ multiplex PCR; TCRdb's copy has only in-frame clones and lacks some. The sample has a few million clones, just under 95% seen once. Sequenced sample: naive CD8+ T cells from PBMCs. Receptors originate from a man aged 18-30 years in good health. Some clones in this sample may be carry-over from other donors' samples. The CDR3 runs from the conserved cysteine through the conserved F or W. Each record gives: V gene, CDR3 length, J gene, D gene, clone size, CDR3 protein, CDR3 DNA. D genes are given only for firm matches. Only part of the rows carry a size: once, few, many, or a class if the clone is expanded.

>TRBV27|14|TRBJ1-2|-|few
CASTQKGSLYGYTF
TGTGCCAGCACGCAAAAGGGCAGCTTATATGGCTACACCTTC
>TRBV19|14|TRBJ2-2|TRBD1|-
CASRDRGYTGELFF
TGTGCCAGTCGGGACAGGGGGTACACCGGGGAGCTGTTTTTT
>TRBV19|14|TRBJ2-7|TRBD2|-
CASSIDGRIYEQYF
TGTGCCAGTAGTATAGACGGGAGGATATACGAGCAGTACTTC
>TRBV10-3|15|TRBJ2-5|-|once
CAISDTSGAEETQYF
TGTGCCATCAGTGACACCTCAGGGGCTGAGGAGACCCAGTACTTC
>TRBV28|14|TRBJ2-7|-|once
CASSLPGSSYEQYF
TGTGCCAGCAGTTTACCAGGGAGCTCCTACGAGCAGTACTTC
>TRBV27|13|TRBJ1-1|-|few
CASSITRNTEAFF
TGTGCCAGCAGTATCACACGGAACACTGAAGCTTTCTTT
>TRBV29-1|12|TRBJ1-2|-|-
CSVAGSDESDTF
TGCAGCGTCGCAGGCTCGGATGAGTCAGACACCTTC
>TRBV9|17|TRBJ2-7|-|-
CASSVGRRGEGIYEQYF
TGTGCCAGCAGCGTAGGGCGTAGGGGGGAGGGAATCTACGAGCAGTACTTC
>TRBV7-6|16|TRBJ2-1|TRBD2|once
CASSLSGGSSYNEQFF
TGTGCCAGCAGCTTGTCGGGAGGGAGCTCCTACAATGAGCAGTTCTTC
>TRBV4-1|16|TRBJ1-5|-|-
CASSQMAQSGYQPQHF
TGCGCCAGCAGCCAGATGGCCCAATCAGGATATCAGCCCCAGCATTTT
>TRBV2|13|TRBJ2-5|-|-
CASEGRGEETQYF
TGTGCCAGCGAAGGGAGAGGCGAAGAGACCCAGTACTTC
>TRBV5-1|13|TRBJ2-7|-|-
CASSLSWYYEQYF
TGCGCCAGCAGCTTGTCTTGGTACTACGAGCAGTACTTC
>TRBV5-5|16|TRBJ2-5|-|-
CASSLGYSRTQETQYF
TGTGCCAGCAGCTTAGGGTACAGCCGGACACAAGAGACCCAGTACTTC
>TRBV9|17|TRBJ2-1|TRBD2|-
CASSASSGRAQGNEQFF
TGTGCCAGCAGCGCCAGTAGCGGGAGGGCCCAGGGGAATGAGCAGTTCTTC
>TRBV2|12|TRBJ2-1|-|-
CASGGEYNEQFF
TGTGCCAGCGGGGGCGAGTACAATGAGCAGTTCTTC
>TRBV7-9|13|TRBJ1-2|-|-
CASSSDRVYGYTF
TGTGCCAGCAGTTCGGACAGAGTCTATGGCTACACCTTC
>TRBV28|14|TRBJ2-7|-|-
CASRPRRGWYEQYF
TGTGCCAGCAGGCCCCGACGGGGTTGGTACGAGCAGTACTTC
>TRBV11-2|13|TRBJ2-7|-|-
CASSLGSTYEQYF
TGTGCCAGCAGCTTAGGGAGTACCTACGAGCAGTACTTC
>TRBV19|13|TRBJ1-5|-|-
CATHGTINQPQHF
TGTGCCACACACGGGACGATCAATCAGCCCCAGCATTTT
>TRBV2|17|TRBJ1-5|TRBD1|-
CASSGQGDYSADQPQHF
TGTGCCAGCAGTGGACAGGGGGACTACTCCGCGGATCAGCCCCAGCATTTT
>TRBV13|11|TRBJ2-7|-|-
CASSSDHEQYF
TGTGCCAGCAGCTCGGACCACGAGCAGTACTTC
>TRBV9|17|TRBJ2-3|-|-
CASSVNPSADSTDTQYF
TGTGCCAGCAGCGTAAACCCCAGCGCCGATAGCACAGATACGCAGTATTTT
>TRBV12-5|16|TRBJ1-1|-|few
CASGLDAEGRGTEAFF
TGTGCTAGTGGTTTGGACGCTGAGGGGCGCGGCACTGAAGCTTTCTTT
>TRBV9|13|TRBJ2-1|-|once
CASSPGTSIEQFF
TGTGCCAGCAGCCCAGGGACGTCGATAGAGCAGTTCTTC
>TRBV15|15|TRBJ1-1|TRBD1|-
CATGDPGTGSTEAFF
TGTGCCACCGGGGACCCCGGGACAGGATCAACTGAAGCTTTCTTT
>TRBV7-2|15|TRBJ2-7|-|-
CASSLASGLLGEQYF
TGTGCCAGCAGCTTAGCGTCTGGACTATTAGGCGAGCAGTACTTC
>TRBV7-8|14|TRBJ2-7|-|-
CASSLRSSAGEQYF
TGTGCCAGCAGCTTAAGGTCTAGCGCAGGCGAGCAGTACTTC
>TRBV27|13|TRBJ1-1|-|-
CASSLSPGLGAFF
TGTGCCAGCAGTTTATCTCCAGGCCTGGGAGCTTTCTTT
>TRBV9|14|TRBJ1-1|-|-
CASSVTGSGTEAFF
TGTGCCAGCAGCGTAACGGGGTCTGGCACTGAAGCTTTCTTT
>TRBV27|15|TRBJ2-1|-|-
CASSLSGSSYNEQFF
TGTGCCAGCAGTTTATCGGGTAGCTCCTACAATGAGCAGTTCTTC
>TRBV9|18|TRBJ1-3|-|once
CASSVDLAQGSSGNTIYF
TGTGCCAGCAGCGTAGATCTGGCTCAGGGGAGCTCTGGAAACACCATATATTTT